This entry is about one T cell receptor (beta chain). There is no known antigen for this receptor. There are no base qualities to consult, and no much larger clone falls within one base. TCRbeta CDR3 regions were amplified from genomic DNA using the immunoSEQ Assay, a bias-controlled multiplex PCR. The authors' analysis ran thus. The number of nucleated cells in each sample was estimated by amplification of reference gene primers within the assay. To quantify the absolute abundance of each unique TCRbeta CDR3 rearrangement, sequence reads were collapsed and filtered. For each sample, productive Simpson clonality was calculated by taking the square root of Simpson's diversity index across productive rearrangements. TCRdb mirrors the immuneACCESS table, restricted to in-frame sequences. Some clones are absent from its copies; in checked studies, under half trace to an unresolved V gene, and the reason for the others is unknown. V and J calls and clone size are those listed in that table; D and trimming were worked out from the DNA. Recorded for this sample are approximately 470,000 clones; about nine tenths of them occurred a single time. The biggest ten clones account for 0.7% of the sample.

Participants in the prospective study were aged roughly 18 to 100 years, lived in 20 to 25 United States geographic areas, and enrolled through a virtual design. In the prospective study, cohorts were assigned on the basis of participant-reported clinical history obtained from a screening survey and a study questionnaire. Recovered participants in ImmuneRACE Cohort 3 were defined by two consecutive negative NP/OP PCR tests, clearance by a healthcare professional, or resolution of symptoms. In the prospective study, mobile phlebotomists collected whole blood, serum and a nasopharyngeal or oropharyngeal swab from each participant. Participants in the prospective study had the option to provide additional blood draws and questionnaires over a roughly two-month period. Prospective study blood samples were shipped either frozen or at room temperature before DNA extraction. The CDR3 covers 14 residues, taking in both the cysteine and the phenylalanine. Kept here is only the CDR3 DNA, which spans 42 bases and is read in frame from base 1. CDR1 and CDR2 are read off the germline V gene as SGHRS and YFSETQ. Trimming costs V 4 bases and J 2 bases, and their ends lie 9 bases apart.

The record originates from a study of blood T cell repertoires in COVID-19 (dated by TCRdb to 2019 to 2021). Describing the broader study: Collaborator samples came from the United States, Italy and Spain and covered acute and convalescent phases of COVID-19. Samples came from the ongoing ImmuneRACE study (first 160 participants) plus 1,254 subjects from 6 global collaborators. The repertoires were made available in a free public database intended to serve as a resource for research on the immune response to SARS-CoV-2. Deeply sampled blood TCRbeta repertoires from subjects exposed to, actively infected with, or recovered from COVID-19 were included in the dataset. Where available, HLA class I and class II types were taken from metadata supplied by the sample provider and were not determined by assay-based typing. The prospective study material was composed of cDNA or gDNA derived from T cells, B-cell-depleted T cells, or PBMCs. Nearly every sample came with metadata listing a de-identified subject ID, COVID-19 status, age in years and sex.

General findings and caveats noted by the study authors: The amount of clinical and demographic metadata varied by source and participant and was provided uncurated.

The specimen sequenced was PBMCs or T cells enriched from blood (not recorded which). Recombination connected TRBV5-1 to TRBJ1-4, with no confidently assigned D gene. This receptor was identified in a woman between 18 and 29 years old who had recovered from COVID-19. CDR3 region: CASSPDTTNEKLFF. The DNA is TGCGCCAGCAGCCCCGACACCACTAATGAAAAACTGTTTTTT.